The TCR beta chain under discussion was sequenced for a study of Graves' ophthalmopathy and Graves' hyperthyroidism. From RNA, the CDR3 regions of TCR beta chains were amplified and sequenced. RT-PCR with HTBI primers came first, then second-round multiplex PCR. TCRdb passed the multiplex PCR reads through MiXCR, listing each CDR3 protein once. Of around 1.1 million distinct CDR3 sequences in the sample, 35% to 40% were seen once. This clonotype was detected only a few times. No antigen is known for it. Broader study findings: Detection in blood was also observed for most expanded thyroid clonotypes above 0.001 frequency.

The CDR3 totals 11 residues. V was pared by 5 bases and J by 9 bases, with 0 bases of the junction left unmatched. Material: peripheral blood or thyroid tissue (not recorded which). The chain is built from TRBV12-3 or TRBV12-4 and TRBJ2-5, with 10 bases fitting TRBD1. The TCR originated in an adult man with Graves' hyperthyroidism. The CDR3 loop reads CASSDRGPQYF. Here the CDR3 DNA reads TGTGCCAGCAGTGACAGGGGGCCCCAGTACTTC.